These 3 T cell receptor beta chains were all obtained from the same sample, sequenced in a study of cytomegalovirus exposure and HLA in healthy donors. Researchers ran the PCR with 60 Vbeta and 13 Jbeta primers. The table came from immunoSEQ multiplex PCR; TCRdb's copy has only in-frame clones and leaves some out. The sample carries 150,000 to 200,000 clones, nearly 80% recorded once. Sequences were obtained from PBMCs. The origin of the receptors is a woman aged 40-49 years in good health and CMV-seronegative.

The chain has TRBV27 and TRBJ2-3; D not resolved. Germline CDR1 reads MNHEY; CDR2 reads SMNVEV (reference sequence). This CDR3 has 15 residues. V was trimmed by 0 bases and J by 5 bases, leaving 12 bases between them. The CDR3, as DNA: TGTGCCAGCAGTTTATCTCTTGGTAACAGAGATACGCAGTATTTT. It yields the protein CASSLSLGNRDTQYF.

The V gene is TRBV5-4, the J gene TRBJ2-1; 7 bases are a match to TRBD2. J was trimmed by 7 bases and V by 4 bases; bases with no gene match: 14. Germline-derived CDR1 and CDR2 are SGHNT and YYREEE (reference sequence). This CDR3 comprises 16 residues. CDR3 residues: CASSPQGRGRGNEQFF. Written as DNA, the CDR3 is TGTGCCAGCAGCCCCCAAGGGAGGGGTAGAGGGAATGAGCAGTTCTTC.

V is TRBV7-9 and J is TRBJ1-1; D is perhaps TRBD1 (5 bases). CDR1 and CDR2 (germline): SEHNR, FQNEAQ (reference sequence). V lost 5 bases to trimming and J lost 4 bases, with 17 bases between them. This CDR3 has 15 amino acids. The CDR3 protein is CASSPQTDQGTEAFF. For the CDR3, the DNA is TGTGCCAGCAGCCCCCAGACAGACCAAGGCACTGAAGCTTTCTTT.